Following are 14 T cell receptor beta chains from one sample sequenced in a study of T cells in localized non-small cell lung cancer. TCRdb keeps only in-frame clones here, not all; method: immunoSEQ multiplex PCR. The sample includes over 25,000 clones, more than 75% of them seen just once. Sequencing used peripheral blood, obtained before any cancer treatment. These receptors were obtained from a male donor at least 60 years old with stage II squamous cell lung carcinoma.

This chain links TRBV2 with TRBJ2-5; TRBD1 aligns across 11 bases. This CDR3 comprises 13 residues. The V gene's germline CDR1 is SNHLY and CDR2 FYNNEI. V was pared by 8 bases and J by 4 bases, with 3 bases of the junction left unmatched. For the CDR3, the DNA is TGTGCCAGCTGGGACAGGGGGAGAGAGACCCAGTACTTC. It encodes CASWDRGRETQYF. Full variable domain (missing parts from reference TRBV2 and TRBJ2-5): EPEVTQTPSHQVTQMGQEVILRCVPISNHLYFYWYRQILGQKVEFLVSFYNNEISEKSEIFDDQFSVERPDGSNFTLKIRSTKLEDSAMYFCASWDRGRETQYFGPGTRLLVL.

The chain uses TRBV9 and TRBJ2-3; TRBD2 aligns across 14 bases. V gave up 0 bases and J gave up 7 bases; unmatched junction bases: 1. Germline CDR1 reads SGDLS; CDR2 reads YYNGEE. This CDR3 has 15 amino acids. For the CDR3, the DNA is TGTGCCAGCAGCGTAGGACTAGCGGGAGGGAATACGCAGTATTTT. It encodes CASSVGLAGGNTQYF. The whole variable domain, filled in from reference TRBV9 and TRBJ2-3, reads DSGVTQTPKHLITATGQRVTLRCSPRSGDLSVYWYQQSLDQGLQFLIQYYNGEERAKGNILERFSAQQFPDLHSELNLSSLELGDSALYFCASSVGLAGGNTQYFGPGTRLTVL.

This clone was seen only once. The chain is built from TRBV10-3 and TRBJ2-7, with 10 bases matching TRBD1. The CDR3 totals 13 residues. V lost 5 bases to trimming and J lost 5 bases; unmatched junction nucleotides: 3. Germline assignment: CDR1 ENHRY and CDR2 SYGVKD. The CDR3 DNA is TGTGCCATCAGTCGGGACAGGGGCGACGAGCAGTACTTC. This sequence encodes CAISRDRGDEQYF.

The J gene is TRBJ2-1, the V gene TRBV19; TRBD2 matches 7 bases. The CDR3 consists of 15 residues. Germline CDR1 LNHDA, CDR2 SQIVND (reference sequence). Germline trimming cut 1 base from V and 0 bases from J; bases unmatched to any gene: 0. The CDR3 nucleotides are TGTGCCAGTAGTATAGCTAGCGGCTCCTACAATGAGCAGTTCTTC. Its translation: CASSIASGSYNEQFF.

V gene TRBV5-3 combines with J gene TRBJ2-2, with TRBD2 identical over 10 bases. TRBV5-3 is assigned to the ORF class and has an uncertain function. V was pared by 5 bases and J by 5 bases, with 9 bases of the junction left unmatched. The CDR3 totals 16 residues. The CDR3, as DNA: TGTGCCAGAAGTTCAGCGGGAGGGCCAGGGACCGGGGAGCTGTTTTTT. It encodes CARSSAGGPGTGELFF.

J is TRBJ2-1 and V is TRBV5-1; D gene unclear. Germline CDR1 reads SGHRS; CDR2 reads YFSETQ. The CDR3 consists of 15 residues. V lost 0 bases and J lost 4, with 11 bases in between. The CDR3 here is CASSLEASLYNEQFF. In nucleotides, the CDR3 is TGCGCCAGCAGCTTGGAGGCTTCCTTGTACAATGAGCAGTTCTTC.

This clone showed up just once. The V and J genes are TRBV27 and TRBJ1-5; D perhaps matches TRBD1 (5 bases). The ends were cut back, 5 bases at V and 7 bases at J, with 12 bases in the middle. The CDR3 runs 13 residues. CDR1 is MNHEY and CDR2 is SMNVEV in the germline V gene (reference sequence). The CDR3 loop reads CASSITWGQPQHF. The DNA for the CDR3 is TGTGCCAGCAGTATTACCTGGGGCCAGCCCCAGCATTTT.

The chain combines TRBV6-5 with TRBJ2-7; D remains unclear. The V gene's germline CDR1 is MNHEY and CDR2 SVGAGI. This CDR3 has 14 amino acids. V was trimmed by 2 bases and J by 7 bases, leaving 15 bases between them. The CDR3 is CASSYDPGSFEQYF. The DNA of the CDR3 is TGTGCCAGCAGTTACGATCCCGGGTCGTTTGAGCAGTACTTC.

The chain combines TRBV19 with TRBJ2-2, with 8 bases aligning to TRBD2. CDR1 is LNHDA and CDR2 is SQIVND in the germline V gene (reference sequence). V shed 10 bases and J 6 bases; nucleotides not matched to a gene: 10. The CDR3 contains 14 residues. The CDR3 loop is CATLPRGGAGELFF. CDR3 sequence (DNA): TGTGCCACGCTTCCCCGGGGGGGCGCCGGGGAGCTGTTTTTT. Filled out from reference TRBV19 and TRBJ2-2, the complete variable domain reads DGGITQSPKYLFRKEGQNVTLSCEQNLNHDAMYWYRQDPGQGLRLIYYSQIVNDFQKGDIAEGYSVSREKKESFPLTVTSAQKNPTAFYLCATLPRGGAGELFFGEGSRLTVL.

This chain links TRBV5-8 with TRBJ2-3, with D possibly matching TRBD2 (5 bases). CDR3 length equals 14 residues. Germline V gene lookup returns CDR1 SGHTS and CDR2 YDEGEE. With 2 bases removed from V and 0 bases from J, the gap between germline ends came to 7 bases. CDR3 loop: CASSFRLSTDTQYF. In nucleotides, the CDR3 is TGTGCCAGCAGCTTCCGACTAAGCACAGATACGCAGTATTTT.

The chain has TRBV5-1 and TRBJ1-1; D possibly corresponds to TRBD1 (6 bases). CDR3 size: 16 residues. CDR1 SGHRS and CDR2 YFSETQ come from the germline V gene. V dropped 1 base and J dropped 0 bases, with 13 bases sitting between them. CDR3 region: CASSLISGVMNTEAFF. CDR3 bases: TGCGCCAGCAGCTTGATCTCAGGGGTGATGAACACTGAAGCTTTCTTT. Full variable domain (missing parts from reference TRBV5-1 and TRBJ1-1): KAGVTQTPRYLIKTRGQQVTLSCSPISGHRSVSWYQQTPGQGLQFLFEYFSETQRNKGNFPGRFSGRQFSNSRSEMNVSTLELGDSALYLCASSLISGVMNTEAFFGQGTRLTVV.

The chain has TRBV6-5 and TRBJ1-4, with 7 bases aligning to TRBD1. V shed 7 bases, J shed 7 bases, and the junction held 6 bases outside the gene matches. CDR1 is MNHEY and CDR2 is SVGAGI in the germline V gene. The CDR3 contains 13 residues. As DNA, the CDR3 is TGTGCCAGCAAGCCAGGGGGGGTTGAAAAACTGTTTTTT. It codes for CASKPGGVEKLFF.

The V gene is TRBV5-1, the J gene TRBJ2-2, with D uncertain. Germline V gene lookup returns CDR1 SGHRS and CDR2 YFSETQ. V lost 0 bases and J lost 6, with 12 bases in between. The CDR3 consists of 15 residues. The CDR3 here is CASSLGLLPPGELFF. The CDR3 region has the DNA TGCGCCAGCAGCTTGGGACTTCTCCCCCCCGGGGAGCTGTTTTTT.

J is TRBJ1-1 and V is TRBV2; D unclear. Germline V gene sequence: CDR1 SNHLY, CDR2 FYNNEI. The CDR3 is 13 residues long. V lost 5 bases and J 1 base, leaving 8 bases between the germline ends. CDR3 in amino acids: CASSPTPNTEAFF. CDR3 nucleotides: TGTGCCAGCAGTCCTACACCGAACACTGAAGCTTTCTTT.